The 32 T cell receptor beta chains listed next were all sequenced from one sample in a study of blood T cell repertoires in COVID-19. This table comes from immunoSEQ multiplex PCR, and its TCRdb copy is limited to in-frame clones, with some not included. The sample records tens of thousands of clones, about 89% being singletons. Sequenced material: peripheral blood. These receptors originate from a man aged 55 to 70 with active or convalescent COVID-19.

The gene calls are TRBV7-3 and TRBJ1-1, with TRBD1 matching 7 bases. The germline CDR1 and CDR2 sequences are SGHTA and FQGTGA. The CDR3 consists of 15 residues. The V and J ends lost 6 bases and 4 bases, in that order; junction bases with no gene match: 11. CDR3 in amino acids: CASSLEATGRTEAFF. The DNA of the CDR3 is TGTGCCAGCAGTCTCGAGGCGACAGGGCGCACTGAAGCTTTCTTT.

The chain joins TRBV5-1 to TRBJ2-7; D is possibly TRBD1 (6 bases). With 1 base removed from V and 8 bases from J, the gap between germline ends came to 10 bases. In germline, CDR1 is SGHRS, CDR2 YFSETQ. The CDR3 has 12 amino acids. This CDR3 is CASSLFQGKQYF. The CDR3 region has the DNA TGCGCCAGCAGCTTGTTCCAGGGGAAGCAGTACTTC.

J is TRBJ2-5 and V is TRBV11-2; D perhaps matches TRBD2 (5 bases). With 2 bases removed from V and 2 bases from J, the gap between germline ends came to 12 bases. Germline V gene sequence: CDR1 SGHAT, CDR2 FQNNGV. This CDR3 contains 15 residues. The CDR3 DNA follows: TGTGCCAGCAGCTTAATGGGGAGCGTACAAGAGACCCAGTACTTC. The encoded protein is CASSLMGSVQETQYF.

CDR3 loop: CASSTQGIGTEAFF. The CDR3 region has the DNA TGTGCCAGCAGTACTCAGGGTATTGGCACTGAAGCTTTCTTT. The rearrangement joins TRBV6-5 to TRBJ1-1, with a tentative D call TRBD1 (5 bases). Germline V gives CDR1 MNHEY, CDR2 SVGAGI. V was clipped by 5 bases and J by 4 bases, with 14 bases between them. This CDR3 comprises 14 residues.

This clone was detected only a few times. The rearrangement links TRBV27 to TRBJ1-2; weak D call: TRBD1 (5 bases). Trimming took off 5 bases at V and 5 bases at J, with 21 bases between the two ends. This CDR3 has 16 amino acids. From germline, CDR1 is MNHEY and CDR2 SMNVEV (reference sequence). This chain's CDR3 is CASSPQGWGGGYGYTF. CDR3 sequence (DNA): TGTGCCAGCAGTCCCCAGGGATGGGGAGGTGGGTATGGCTACACCTTC.

In nucleotides, the CDR3 is TGCAGCGTTGATGGGGAGGGAGGCACAGATACGCAGTATTTT. This sequence encodes CSVDGEGGTDTQYF. J is TRBJ2-3 and V is TRBV29-1; 7 positions agree with TRBD2. Germline V gene sequence: CDR1 SQVTM, CDR2 ANQGSEA. The J segment lost 1 base and the V segment lost 3 bases, leaving 4 bases of the junction unmatched. The CDR3 length is 14 residues.

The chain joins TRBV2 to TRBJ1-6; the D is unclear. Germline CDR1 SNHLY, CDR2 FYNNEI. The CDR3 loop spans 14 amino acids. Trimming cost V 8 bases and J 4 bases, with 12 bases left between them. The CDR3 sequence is CASEEWRYNSPLHF. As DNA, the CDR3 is TGTGCCAGCGAGGAATGGAGATATAATTCACCCCTCCACTTT.

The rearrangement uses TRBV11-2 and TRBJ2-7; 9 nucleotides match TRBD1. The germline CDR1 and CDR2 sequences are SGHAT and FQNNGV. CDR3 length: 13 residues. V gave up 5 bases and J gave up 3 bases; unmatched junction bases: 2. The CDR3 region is CASSQDRGYEQYF. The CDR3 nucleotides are TGTGCCAGCAGCCAGGACAGGGGCTACGAGCAGTACTTC.

The CDR3 DNA reads as TGTGCCAGCTCAACTCCGGGACAGGGAGCCCACGAGCAGTACTTC. It translates to CASSTPGQGAHEQYF. The chain combines TRBV18 with TRBJ2-7; 9 bases map to TRBD1. The CDR3 contains 15 residues. The ends lost 5 bases at V and 5 bases at J; junction bases unmatched: 10. Germline V gene lookup returns CDR1 KGHSH and CDR2 LQKENI.

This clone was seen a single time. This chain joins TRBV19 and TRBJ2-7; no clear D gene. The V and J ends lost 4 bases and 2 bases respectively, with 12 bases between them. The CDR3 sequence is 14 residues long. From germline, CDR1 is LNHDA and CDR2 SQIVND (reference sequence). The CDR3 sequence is CASSSASPTYEQYF. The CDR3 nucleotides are TGTGCCAGTAGTAGCGCAAGTCCAACCTACGAGCAGTACTTC.

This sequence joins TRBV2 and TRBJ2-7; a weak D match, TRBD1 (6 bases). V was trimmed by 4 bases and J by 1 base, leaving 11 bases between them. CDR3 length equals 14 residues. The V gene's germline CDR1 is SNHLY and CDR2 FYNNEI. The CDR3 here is CASSVRDTSYEQYF. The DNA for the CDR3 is TGTGCCAGCAGTGTACGGGACACATCCTACGAGCAGTACTTC.

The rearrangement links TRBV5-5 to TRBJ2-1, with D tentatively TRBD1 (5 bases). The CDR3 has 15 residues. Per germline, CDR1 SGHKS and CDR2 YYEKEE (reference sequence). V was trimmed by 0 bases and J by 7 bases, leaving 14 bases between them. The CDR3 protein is CASSLAPQGGNEQFF. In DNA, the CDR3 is TGTGCCAGCAGCTTGGCCCCCCAGGGTGGGAATGAGCAGTTCTTC. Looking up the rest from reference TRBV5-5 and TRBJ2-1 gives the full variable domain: DAGVTQSPTHLIKTRGQQVTLRCSPISGHKSVSWYQQVLGQGPQFIFQYYEKEERGRGNFPDRFSARQFPNYSSELNVNALLLGDSALYLCASSLAPQGGNEQFFGPGTRLTVL.

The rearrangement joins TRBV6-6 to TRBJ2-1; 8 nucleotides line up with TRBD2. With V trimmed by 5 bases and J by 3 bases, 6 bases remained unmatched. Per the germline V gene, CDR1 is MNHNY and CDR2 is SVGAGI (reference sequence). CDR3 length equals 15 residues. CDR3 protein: CASSPPGGGYNEQFF. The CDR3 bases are TGTGCCAGCAGTCCCCCGGGGGGGGGCTACAATGAGCAGTTCTTC.

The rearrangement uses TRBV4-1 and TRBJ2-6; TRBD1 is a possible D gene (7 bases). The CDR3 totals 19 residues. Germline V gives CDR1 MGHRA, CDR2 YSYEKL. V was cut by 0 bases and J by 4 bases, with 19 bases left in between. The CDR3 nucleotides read TGCGCCAGCAGCCAAGAGATAGGGAGGACAGGATCCGGGGCCAACGTCCTGACTTTC. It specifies CASSQEIGRTGSGANVLTF.

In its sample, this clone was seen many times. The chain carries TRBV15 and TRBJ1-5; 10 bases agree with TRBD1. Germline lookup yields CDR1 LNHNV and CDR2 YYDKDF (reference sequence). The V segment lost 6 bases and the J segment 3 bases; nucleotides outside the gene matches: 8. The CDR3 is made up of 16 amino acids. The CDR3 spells CATSRRDRGYNQPQHF. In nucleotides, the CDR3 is TGTGCCACCAGTCGCCGGGACAGGGGATACAATCAGCCCCAGCATTTT.

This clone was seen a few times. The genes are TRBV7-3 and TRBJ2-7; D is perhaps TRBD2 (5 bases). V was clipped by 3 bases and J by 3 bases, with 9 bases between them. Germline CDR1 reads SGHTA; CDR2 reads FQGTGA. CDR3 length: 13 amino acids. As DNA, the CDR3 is TGTGCCAGCAGCTTGTCAGCGGACTACGAGCAGTACTTC. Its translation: CASSLSADYEQYF.

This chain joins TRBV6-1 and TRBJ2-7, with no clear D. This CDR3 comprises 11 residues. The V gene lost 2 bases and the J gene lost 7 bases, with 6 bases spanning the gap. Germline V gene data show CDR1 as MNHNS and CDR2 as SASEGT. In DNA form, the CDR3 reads TGTGCCAGCAGTGAAACGAGGGAGCAGTACTTC. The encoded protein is CASSETREQYF.

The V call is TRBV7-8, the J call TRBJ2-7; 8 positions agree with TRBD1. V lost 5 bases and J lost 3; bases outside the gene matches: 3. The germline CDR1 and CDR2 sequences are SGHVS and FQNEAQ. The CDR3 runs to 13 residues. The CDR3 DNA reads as TGTGCCAGCAGCGGACAGGGACTCTACGAGCAGTACTTC. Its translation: CASSGQGLYEQYF. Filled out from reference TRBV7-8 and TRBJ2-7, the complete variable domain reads GAGVSQSPRYKVAKRGQDVALRCDPISGHVSLFWYQQALGQGPEFLTYFQNEAQLDKSGLPSDRFFAERPEGSVSTLKIQRTQQEDSAVYLCASSGQGLYEQYFGPGTRLTVT.

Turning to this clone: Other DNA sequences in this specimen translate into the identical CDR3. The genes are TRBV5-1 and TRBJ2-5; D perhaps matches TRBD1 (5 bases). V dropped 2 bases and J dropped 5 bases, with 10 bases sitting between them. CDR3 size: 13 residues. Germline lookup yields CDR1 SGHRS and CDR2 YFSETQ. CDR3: CASSFTGQETQYF. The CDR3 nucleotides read TGCGCCAGCAGCTTTACAGGCCAGGAGACCCAGTACTTC.

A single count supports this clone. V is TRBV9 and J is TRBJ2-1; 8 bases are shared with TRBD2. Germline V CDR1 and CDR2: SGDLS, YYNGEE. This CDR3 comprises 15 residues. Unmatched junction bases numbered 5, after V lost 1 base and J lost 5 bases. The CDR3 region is CASSVPGLDNNEQFF. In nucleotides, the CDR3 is TGTGCCAGCAGCGTACCGGGACTAGACAACAATGAGCAGTTCTTC.

For the CDR3, the DNA is TGTGCCAGCAGTTACTCCCGGGGTTTCGACCAGCCCCAGCATTTT. Translating gives CASSYSRGFDQPQHF. The chain has TRBV6-5 and TRBJ1-5; D remains unclear. Per the germline V gene, CDR1 is MNHEY and CDR2 is SVGAGI. Trimming shortened V by 0 bases and J by 7 bases, and 13 bases separated the two germline ends. There are 15 residues in the CDR3.

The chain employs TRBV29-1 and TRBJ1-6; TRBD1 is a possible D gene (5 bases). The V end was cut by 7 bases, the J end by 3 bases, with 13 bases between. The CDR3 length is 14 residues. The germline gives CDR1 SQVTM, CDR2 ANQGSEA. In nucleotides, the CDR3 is TGCAGCGAGACGGACACTCTCTATAATTCACCCCTCCACTTT. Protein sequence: CSETDTLYNSPLHF.

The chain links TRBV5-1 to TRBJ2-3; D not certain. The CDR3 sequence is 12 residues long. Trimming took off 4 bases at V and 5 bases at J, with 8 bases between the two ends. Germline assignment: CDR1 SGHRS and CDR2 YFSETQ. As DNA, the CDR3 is TGCGCCAGCAGCCCTGTCGGAGATACGCAGTATTTT. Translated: CASSPVGDTQYF.

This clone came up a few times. The CDR3 nucleotides read TGTGCCAGCACCCCGAGGGACAGAGACGGCTACACCTTC. It encodes CASTPRDRDGYTF. V is TRBV12-3 or TRBV12-4 and J is TRBJ1-2; 7 bases agree with TRBD1. V shed 7 bases and J 8 bases; nucleotides not matched to a gene: 10. This CDR3 has 13 residues.

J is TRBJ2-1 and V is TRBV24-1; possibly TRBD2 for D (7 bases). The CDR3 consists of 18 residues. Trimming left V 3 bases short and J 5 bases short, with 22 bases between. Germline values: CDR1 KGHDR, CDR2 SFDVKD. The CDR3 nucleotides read TGTGCCACCAGTGATCGGCAAACAGGGCTCGGGACTAACAATGAGCAGTTCTTC. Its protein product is CATSDRQTGLGTNNEQFF.

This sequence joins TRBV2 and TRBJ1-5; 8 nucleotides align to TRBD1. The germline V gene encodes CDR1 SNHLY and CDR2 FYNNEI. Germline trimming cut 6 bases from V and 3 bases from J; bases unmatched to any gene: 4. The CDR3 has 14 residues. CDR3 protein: CASRRTGHNQPQHF. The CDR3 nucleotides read TGTGCCAGCAGGCGGACAGGGCACAATCAGCCCCAGCATTTT.

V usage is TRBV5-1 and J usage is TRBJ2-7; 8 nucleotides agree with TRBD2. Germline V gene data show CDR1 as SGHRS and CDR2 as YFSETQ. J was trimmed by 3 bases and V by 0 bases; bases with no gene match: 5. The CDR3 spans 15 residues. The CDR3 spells CASSLAAGGIYEQYF. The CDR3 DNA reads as TGCGCCAGCAGCTTGGCGGCGGGAGGTATCTACGAGCAGTACTTC.

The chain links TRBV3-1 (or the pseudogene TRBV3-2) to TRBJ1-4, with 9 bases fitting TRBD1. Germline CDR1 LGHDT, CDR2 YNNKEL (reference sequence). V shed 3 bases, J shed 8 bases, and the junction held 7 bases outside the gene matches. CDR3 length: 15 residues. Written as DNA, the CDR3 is TGTGCCAGCAGCCAGCAACAGGGGGCGAGAGAAAAACTGTTTTTT. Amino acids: CASSQQQGAREKLFF.

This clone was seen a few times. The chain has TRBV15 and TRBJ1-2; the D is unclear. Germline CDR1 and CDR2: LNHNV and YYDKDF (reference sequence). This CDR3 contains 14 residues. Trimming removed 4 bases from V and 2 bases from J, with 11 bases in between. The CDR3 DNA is TGTGCCACCAGCATAGACGGGATCAACTATGGCTACACCTTC. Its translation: CATSIDGINYGYTF.

The CDR3 DNA is TGTGCCAGCAGAAATCAAAGGAGGTCTGGAAACACCATATATTTT. Residues: CASRNQRRSGNTIYF. The chain links TRBV6-5 to TRBJ1-3; the D is unclear. Germline values: CDR1 MNHEY, CDR2 SVGAGI. This CDR3 spans 15 amino acids. Trimming shortened V by 6 bases and J by 1 base, and 13 bases separated the two germline ends.

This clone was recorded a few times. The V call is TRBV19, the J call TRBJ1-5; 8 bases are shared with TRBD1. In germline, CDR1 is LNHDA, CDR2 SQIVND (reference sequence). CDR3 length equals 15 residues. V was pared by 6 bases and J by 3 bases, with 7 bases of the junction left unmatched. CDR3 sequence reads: CASRRTGRDNQPQHF. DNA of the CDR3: TGTGCCAGTAGAAGGACAGGGAGGGACAATCAGCCCCAGCATTTT.

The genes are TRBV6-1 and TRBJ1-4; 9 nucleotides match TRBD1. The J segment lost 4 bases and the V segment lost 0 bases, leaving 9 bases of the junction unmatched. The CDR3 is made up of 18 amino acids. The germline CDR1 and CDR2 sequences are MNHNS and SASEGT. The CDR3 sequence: CASSEARGTGRYNEKLFF. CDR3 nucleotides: TGTGCCAGCAGTGAAGCGCGGGGGACAGGGCGATATAATGAAAAACTGTTTTTT.